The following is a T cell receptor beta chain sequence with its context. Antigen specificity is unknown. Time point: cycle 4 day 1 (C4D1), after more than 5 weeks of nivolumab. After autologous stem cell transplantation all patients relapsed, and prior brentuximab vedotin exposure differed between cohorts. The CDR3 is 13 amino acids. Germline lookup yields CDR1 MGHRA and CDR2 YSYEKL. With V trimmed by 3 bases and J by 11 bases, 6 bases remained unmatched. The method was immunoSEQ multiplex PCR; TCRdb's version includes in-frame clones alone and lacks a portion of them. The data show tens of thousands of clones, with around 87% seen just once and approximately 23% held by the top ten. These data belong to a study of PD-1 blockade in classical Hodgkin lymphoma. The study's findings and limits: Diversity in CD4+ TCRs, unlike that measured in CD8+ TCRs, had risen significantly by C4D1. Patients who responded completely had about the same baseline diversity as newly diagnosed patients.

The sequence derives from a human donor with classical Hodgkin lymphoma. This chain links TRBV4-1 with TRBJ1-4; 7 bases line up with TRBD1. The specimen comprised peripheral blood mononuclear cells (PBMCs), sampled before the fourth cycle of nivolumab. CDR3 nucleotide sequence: TGCGCCAGCAGCCACCCACAGGGGCGGAAACTGTTTTTT. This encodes CASSHPQGRKLFF.